In its sample, the clone carrying this T cell receptor beta chain was seen a few times. This sample stems from a study of Graves' ophthalmopathy and Graves' hyperthyroidism. Included hyperthyroidism patients were aged 18 to 65 and newly diagnosed (under 2 months' duration). Pregnant or lactating patients and those with other autoimmune diseases or uncontrolled infections were excluded. From RNA, the CDR3 regions of TCR beta chains were amplified and sequenced. HTBI primers were employed in first-round RT-PCR, then a second-round multiplex PCR followed. TCRdb re-called the multiplex PCR reads through MiXCR, storing one row per CDR3 protein. The sample yields about 550,000 distinct CDR3 sequences, less than 45% seen once. V shed 5 bases, J shed 4 bases, and the junction held 8 bases outside the gene matches. The CDR3 covers 16 residues. Per germline, CDR1 SGHTA and CDR2 FQGNSA.

Sequencing used peripheral blood or thyroid tissue (not recorded which). The TCR was taken from an adult man with Graves' hyperthyroidism. The rearrangement joins TRBV7-2 to TRBJ2-3, with 11 positions matching TRBD1. This CDR3 reads CASSPWTGGSADTQYF. For the CDR3, the DNA is TGTGCCAGCAGCCCCTGGACAGGGGGCAGCGCAGATACGCAGTATTTT.